Listed here are 27 T cell receptor beta chains from one sample, sequenced in a study of regulatory T cells in long-lasting Graves disease. Indicated time point: persistent/refractory GD, antithyroid drugs over 5 years with positive TRAb. The authors made the TCR library using RNA they extracted from PBMCs. Arm-PCR of CDR3 regions with iRepertoire HTBI primers generated TCR beta libraries. In TCRdb, the multiplex PCR reads were re-called with MiXCR into one record per CDR3 protein. The sample yields a few hundred thousand distinct CDR3 sequences, about 20% seen once. This material consisted of peripheral blood mononuclear cells (PBMCs), taken when the disease was refractory, from a patient treated with antithyroid drugs. These receptors were taken from a female donor with Graves disease.

The table lists this clonotype with a few counts. V usage is TRBV15 and J usage is TRBJ1-2; TRBD1 might be the D (5 bases). V lost 0 bases and J 7 bases, leaving 9 bases between the germline ends. Germline V lookup: CDR1 LNHNV, CDR2 YYDKDF (reference sequence). The CDR3 contains 13 residues. The CDR3 sequence: CATSRDSGAGYTF. The CDR3 DNA reads as TGTGCCACCAGCAGAGATAGCGGGGCTGGCTACACCTTC.

The V call is TRBV11-2, the J call TRBJ2-7; D is possibly TRBD1 (5 bases). This CDR3 contains 13 residues. CDR1 and CDR2 from the germline V gene are SGHAT and FQNNGV. The germline V and J ends were trimmed by 1 base and 7 bases, with 11 bases remaining between them. The CDR3 protein is CASSLGHRREQYF. CDR3 nucleotide sequence: TGTGCCAGCAGCTTAGGTCACAGGAGAGAGCAGTACTTC.

In the case of this clonotype: Being one base from a much bigger clone, this may be a read error. The CDR3 DNA reads as TGTGCCAGCAGGCCGGGACCGGGCTATGGCTACACCTTC. As protein: CASRPGPGYGYTF. The chain has TRBV27 and TRBJ1-2; D is perhaps TRBD1 (5 bases). The CDR3 is made up of 13 amino acids. Germline lookup yields CDR1 MNHEY and CDR2 SMNVEV (reference sequence). Deletions cut 6 bases from V and 4 bases from J, with 12 bases between.

Note on this clonotype: A much bigger clone sits one base away, suggesting this may be a read error. The chain has TRBV9 and TRBJ1-2; D gene unclear. This CDR3 contains 14 residues. Trimming stripped 3 bases from V and 3 bases from J, with 12 bases between. The germline gives CDR1 SGDLS, CDR2 YYNGEE. The CDR3 is CASSARNSHYGYTF. Written as DNA, the CDR3 is TGTGCCAGCAGCGCCCGTAACAGCCACTATGGCTACACCTTC. Full variable domain (outside the CDR3, taken from reference TRBV9 and TRBJ1-2): DSGVTQTPKHLITATGQRVTLRCSPRSGDLSVYWYQQSLDQGLQFLIQYYNGEERAKGNILERFSAQQFPDLHSELNLSSLELGDSALYFCASSARNSHYGYTFGSGTRLTVV.

The genes are TRBV3-1 and TRBJ2-4, with no clear D. The CDR3 extends over 15 amino acids. CDR1 is LGHDT, CDR2 YNNKEL, per germline (reference sequence). Trimming cost V 2 bases and J 0 bases, with 8 bases left between them. The CDR3 loop is CASSQTEVAKNIQYF. CDR3 DNA: TGTGCCAGCAGCCAAACAGAAGTAGCCAAAAACATTCAGTACTTC.

This clonotype was seen more than once but under ten times. The gene calls are TRBV7-2 and TRBJ1-5; D remains unclear. Deletions cut 2 bases from V and 5 bases from J, with 13 bases between. The V gene's germline CDR1 is SGHTA and CDR2 FQGNSA. This CDR3 contains 15 residues. In nucleotides, the CDR3 is TGTGCCAGCAGCTTAAATCAGGAAGTGTATCAGCCCCAGCATTTT. Translation gives CASSLNQEVYQPQHF.

In this sample, this clonotype turned up a few times. The CDR3 loop is CAVRDRGRRHGYTF. CDR3 bases: TGTGCCGTCCGGGACAGGGGTCGGCGGCATGGCTACACCTTC. V usage is TRBV19 and J usage is TRBJ1-2, with TRBD1 matching over 10 bases. Per germline, CDR1 LNHDA and CDR2 SQIVND (reference sequence). The ends lost 11 bases at V and 6 bases at J; junction bases unmatched: 12. This CDR3 has 14 amino acids. The full variable domain, its missing parts supplied by reference TRBV19 and TRBJ1-2, is DGGITQSPKYLFRKEGQNVTLSCEQNLNHDAMYWYRQDPGQGLRLIYYSQIVNDFQKGDIAEGYSVSREKKESFPLTVTSAQKNPTAFYLCAVRDRGRRHGYTFGSGTRLTVV.

The chain is built from TRBV4-3 and TRBJ2-7; the D gene is possibly TRBD1 (5 bases). Germline loops: CDR1 LGHNA, CDR2 YSLEER. V dropped 0 bases and J dropped 3 bases, with 12 bases sitting between them. This CDR3 has 15 residues. CDR3 in amino acids: CASSQEETVLYEQYF. CDR3 coding DNA: TGCGCCAGCAGCCAAGAGGAGACAGTTCTCTACGAGCAGTACTTC.

This clonotype was recorded a few times. This rearrangement joins TRBV6-2 or TRBV6-3 to TRBJ2-1, with 8 bases identical to TRBD2. After removal of 5 bases from V and 3 bases from J, the junction contained 6 bases not matched to a gene. This CDR3 has 15 amino acids. Germline-derived CDR1 and CDR2 are MNHEY and SVGEGT. CDR3 DNA sequence: TGTGCCAGCAGTCTTCCACTAGCGGTCTACAATGAGCAGTTCTTC. Its translation: CASSLPLAVYNEQFF.

This clonotype was detected ten times or more. The chain has TRBV11-3 and TRBJ1-2, with D maybe TRBD1 (6 bases). In germline, CDR1 is SGHNT, CDR2 YENEEA. This CDR3 has 12 amino acids. Trimming left V 2 bases short and J 8 bases short, with 9 bases between. The CDR3 nucleotides read TGTGCCAGCAGCTTAAACAGGGAGGGCTACACCTTC. This encodes CASSLNREGYTF.

There are many counts of this clonotype. The chain has TRBV12-3 or TRBV12-4 and TRBJ1-4, with D tentatively TRBD1 (5 bases). CDR3 size: 14 residues. With 3 bases removed from V and 4 bases from J, the gap between germline ends came to 9 bases. CDR3 nucleotides: TGTGCCAGCAGTTTGCACAGGCGTAATGAAAAACTGTTTTTT. Protein product: CASSLHRRNEKLFF.

The rearrangement joins TRBV30 to TRBJ1-1; no clear D gene. CDR1 and CDR2 (germline): GTSNPN, SVGIG (reference sequence). Trimming removed 6 bases at V and 5 bases at J, with 16 bases between. CDR3 length: 13 residues. CDR3 amino acids: CACSEIMWTEAFF. As DNA, the CDR3 is TGTGCCTGCAGCGAGATTATGTGGACTGAAGCTTTCTTT.

The chain links TRBV7-9 to TRBJ1-2; 7 bases are shared with TRBD1. The CDR3 spans 14 residues. Germline loops: CDR1 SEHNR, CDR2 FQNEAQ (reference sequence). With V trimmed by 5 bases and J by 2 bases, 5 bases remained unmatched. CDR3 amino acids: CASSITGQNYGYTF. For the CDR3, the DNA is TGTGCCAGCAGCATAACGGGACAGAACTATGGCTACACCTTC.

This clonotype was seen repeatedly, ten times or more. The chain carries TRBV6-1 and TRBJ2-7, with unresolved D. The CDR3 sequence is 11 residues long. V was trimmed by 5 bases and J by 6 bases, leaving 8 bases between them. Per germline, CDR1 MNHNS and CDR2 SASEGT. The CDR3 region is CASSQVFEQYF. The CDR3 region has the DNA TGTGCCAGCAGTCAGGTCTTCGAGCAGTACTTC.

This clonotype was picked up many times. CDR3 protein: CASSRQPWSYEQYF. The CDR3 bases are TGTGCCAGCAGTCGACAGCCCTGGTCCTACGAGCAGTACTTC. The chain has TRBV6-2 or TRBV6-3 and TRBJ2-7; a possible D gene is TRBD1 (5 bases). The ends were cut back, 5 bases at V and 1 base at J, with 12 bases in the middle. This CDR3 has 14 residues. In germline, CDR1 is MNHEY, CDR2 SVGEGT.

The sample holds many counts of this clonotype. The V and J genes are TRBV11-1 and TRBJ1-6; D gene unclear. There are 15 residues in the CDR3. Trimming pared 5 bases from V and 7 bases from J, leaving 15 bases between. Germline V gene data show CDR1 as SGHAT and CDR2 as FQDESV (reference sequence). CDR3 in DNA: TGTGCCAGCAGCGGAAGGAGGCGGGGAAATTCACCCCTCCACTTT. Its translation is CASSGRRRGNSPLHF.

In its sample, this clonotype was seen a few times. The rearrangement uses TRBV5-1 and TRBJ1-1; D may be TRBD1 (5 bases). The CDR3 has 14 amino acids. In germline, CDR1 is SGHRS, CDR2 YFSETQ. Between the trimmed V and J ends, which lost 5 bases and 0 bases, there was a span of 11 bases. The chain's CDR3 is CASRAGGLNTEAFF. The CDR3, as DNA: TGCGCCAGCAGGGCTGGGGGGTTGAACACTGAAGCTTTCTTT.

A word on this clonotype: One base away lies a much larger clone, so this may be a sequencing read error. V usage is TRBV12-3 or TRBV12-4 and J usage is TRBJ2-7, with 7 bases aligning to TRBD2. The CDR3 totals 13 residues. The DNA for the CDR3 is TGTGCCGGCAGTGGGGGGGGAATTTGGGAGCAGTACTTC. Its protein is CAGSGGGIWEQYF.

The chain combines TRBV20-1 with TRBJ1-4; 9 bases are shared with TRBD1. The CDR3 consists of 14 residues. V lost 4 bases, J lost 5 bases, and 5 bases stayed unmatched. CDR1 and CDR2 (germline): DFQATT, SNEGSKA (reference sequence). The DNA for the CDR3 is TGCAGTGCTACCGGGACAGGGCCCAATGAAAAACTGTTTTTT. This codes for CSATGTGPNEKLFF.

This clonotype has just a few counts. The chain links TRBV3-1 to TRBJ2-5; 8 nucleotides line up with TRBD2. This CDR3 has 14 amino acids. V lost 2 bases, J lost 5 bases, and 4 bases stayed unmatched. Germline CDR1 reads LGHDT; CDR2 reads YNNKEL (reference sequence). In nucleotides, the CDR3 is TGTGCCAGCAGCCAACATAGCGGGATGGAGACCCAGTACTTC. As protein: CASSQHSGMETQYF.

This clonotype was observed at least ten times. The chain has TRBV6-1 and TRBJ2-2; 7 nucleotides line up with TRBD2. Looked up from germline, CDR1 is MNHNS and CDR2 is SASEGT. The ends lost 6 bases at V and 7 bases at J; junction bases unmatched: 5. CDR3 size: 13 residues. The CDR3 region has the DNA TGTGCCAGCAGAGAAAGCGGGGACGGGGAGCTGTTTTTT. The encoded protein is CASRESGDGELFF.

This chain uses TRBV9 with TRBJ2-2; maybe TRBD2 (7 bases). The CDR3 is 15 amino acids. Germline CDR1 and CDR2: SGDLS and YYNGEE. Trimming pared 4 bases from V and 5 bases from J, leaving 15 bases between. The CDR3 region is CASSPRGAGTGELFF. The CDR3 coding sequence is TGTGCCAGCAGCCCCCGGGGGGCAGGGACCGGGGAGCTGTTTTTT.

The gene calls are TRBV7-3 and TRBJ1-2, with D hard to call. Germline loops: CDR1 SGHTA, CDR2 FQGTGA. The ends were cut back, 0 bases at V and 6 bases at J, with 8 bases in the middle. The length of the CDR3 is 13 residues. DNA for the CDR3: TGTGCCAGCAGCTTAACGAGGGAAGATGGCTACACCTTC. Its protein product is CASSLTREDGYTF.

The chain employs TRBV29-1 and TRBJ2-2; D gene ambiguous. The CDR3 runs to 16 residues. With 4 bases removed from V and 0 bases from J, the gap between germline ends came to 15 bases. Germline CDR1 and CDR2: SQVTM and ANQGSEA. The CDR3 coding sequence is TGCAGCGTTGGACACGGACGAGACACGAACACCGGGGAGCTGTTTTTT. Its protein product is CSVGHGRDTNTGELFF.

A note on this clonotype: One end of the junction varies from germline; a read error may be responsible. The genes are TRBV7-9 and TRBJ1-1; tentative D call: TRBD1 (5 bases). Germline CDR1 and CDR2: SEHNR and FQNEAQ (reference sequence). This CDR3 contains 15 residues. The chain's CDR3 is CACSSLGEANTEAFF. In DNA form, the CDR3 reads TGTGCCTGCAGCTCGCTGGGGGAGGCAAACACTGAAGCTTTCTTT.

The rearrangement joins TRBV9 to TRBJ2-2; 8 positions agree with TRBD2. The CDR3 contains 16 residues. V shed 1 base and J 4 bases; nucleotides not matched to a gene: 6. CDR1 is SGDLS, CDR2 YYNGEE, per germline. The CDR3 loop reads CASSVTREGITGELFF. For the CDR3, the DNA is TGTGCCAGCAGCGTAACCCGGGAGGGGATCACCGGGGAGCTGTTTTTT.

This clonotype was counted many times. The chain carries TRBV30 and TRBJ1-5; possible D gene TRBD1, 6 bases. Germline V gene data show CDR1 as GTSNPN and CDR2 as SVGIG (reference sequence). V was shortened by 4 bases and J by 5 bases, with 12 bases between the two germline ends. This CDR3 contains 13 residues. The CDR3 coding sequence is TGTGCCTGGACACAGGGAATGCATCAGCCCCAGCATTTT. The encoded protein is CAWTQGMHQPQHF.